These 23 T cell receptor beta chains came from one sample sequenced in a study of cytomegalovirus exposure and HLA in healthy donors. The PCR had 60 Vbeta and 13 Jbeta primers. TCRdb keeps only in-frame clones here, not all; method: immunoSEQ multiplex PCR. The sample includes 130,000 or so clones, over 70% of them seen just once. Source material: PBMCs. The receptor source for this set is a woman aged 40 to 49 in good health and CMV-seropositive.

The J gene is TRBJ1-3, the V gene TRBV27; 8 bases are a match to TRBD1. With V trimmed by 2 bases and J by 4 bases, 4 bases remained unmatched. The V gene's germline CDR1 is MNHEY and CDR2 SMNVEV (reference sequence). The length of the CDR3 is 15 residues. The CDR3: CASSLRQGAGNTIYF. The CDR3 coding sequence is TGTGCCAGCAGTTTAAGGCAGGGGGCCGGAAACACCATATATTTT.

In nucleotides, the CDR3 is TGTGCCAGCATCCTGGGGGGGCATGGCAACACCGGGGAGCTGTTTTTT. Residues: CASILGGHGNTGELFF. V usage is TRBV5-6 and J usage is TRBJ2-2; D is possibly TRBD2 (7 bases). The CDR3 consists of 16 residues. V lost 6 bases and J 2 bases, leaving 17 bases between the germline ends. Germline V lookup: CDR1 SGHDT, CDR2 YYEEEE.

The chain combines TRBV7-2 with TRBJ1-2; D ambiguous. The CDR3 totals 12 residues. Germline V gene lookup returns CDR1 SGHTA and CDR2 FQGNSA. The V end was cut by 3 bases, the J end by 4 bases, with 6 bases between. CDR3 coding DNA: TGTGCCAGCAGCTTGGCCAGCTATGGCTACACCTTC. As protein: CASSLASYGYTF.

This sequence joins TRBV4-2 and TRBJ2-3; D is perhaps TRBD2 (6 bases). The germline V and J ends were trimmed by 6 bases and 6 bases, with 28 bases remaining between them. This CDR3 contains 18 residues. The germline V gene has CDR1 LGHNA and CDR2 YNFKEQ. The CDR3 loop is CASSVSTRDSHLVDTQYF. DNA of the CDR3: TGTGCCAGCAGTGTCTCGACTCGGGACTCTCATTTAGTCGATACGCAGTATTTT.

The chain employs TRBV5-5 and TRBJ1-4; 10 bases fit TRBD1. Germline V gives CDR1 SGHKS, CDR2 YYEKEE (reference sequence). V was clipped by 4 bases and J by 5 bases; unmatched bases: 2. The CDR3 is 14 amino acids. The DNA of the CDR3 is TGTGCCAGCAGCCGGACAGGGGGGAATGAAAAACTGTTTTTT. As protein: CASSRTGGNEKLFF. Looking up the rest from reference TRBV5-5 and TRBJ1-4 gives the full variable domain: DAGVTQSPTHLIKTRGQQVTLRCSPISGHKSVSWYQQVLGQGPQFIFQYYEKEERGRGNFPDRFSARQFPNYSSELNVNALLLGDSALYLCASSRTGGNEKLFFGSGTQLSVL.

The J gene is TRBJ1-1, the V gene TRBV2; D unresolved. The CDR3 covers 14 residues. Germline assignment: CDR1 SNHLY and CDR2 FYNNEI. V lost 2 bases to trimming and J lost 1 base, with 8 bases between them. The CDR3 here is CASSELAGNTEAFF. CDR3 bases: TGTGCCAGCAGTGAACTGGCTGGGAACACTGAAGCTTTCTTT. Full variable domain (remainder filled in from reference TRBV2 and TRBJ1-1): EPEVTQTPSHQVTQMGQEVILRCVPISNHLYFYWYRQILGQKVEFLVSFYNNEISEKSEIFDDQFSVERPDGSNFTLKIRSTKLEDSAMYFCASSELAGNTEAFFGQGTRLTVV.

This clone was seen a handful of times. The chain carries TRBV5-1 and TRBJ2-7, with 9 bases aligning to TRBD2. V lost 4 bases to trimming and J lost 7 bases; unmatched junction nucleotides: 15. The CDR3 is made up of 16 amino acids. Germline loops: CDR1 SGHRS, CDR2 YFSETQ. This chain's CDR3 is CASSLAAAGGSREQYF. CDR3 nucleotides: TGCGCCAGCAGCCTAGCTGCAGCGGGGGGCTCTAGGGAGCAGTACTTC.

V gene TRBV28 combines with J gene TRBJ1-2, with 9 positions matching TRBD1. CDR3 length: 13 residues. J was trimmed by 7 bases and V by 5 bases; bases with no gene match: 5. Germline V gene lookup returns CDR1 MDHEN and CDR2 SYDVKM. CDR3 region: CASSLTGGRGYTF. The CDR3 DNA is TGTGCCAGCAGTCTGACAGGGGGACGTGGCTACACCTTC.

V is TRBV6-5 and J is TRBJ1-4; D is uncertain. Trimming took 2 bases from V and 4 from J, leaving 11 bases between them. This CDR3 is built from 15 residues. Germline V gene data show CDR1 as MNHEY and CDR2 as SVGAGI. CDR3 in DNA: TGTGCCAGCAGTTACGAATTAGGACTTAATGAAAAACTGTTTTTT. This codes for CASSYELGLNEKLFF.

The genes are TRBV10-3 and TRBJ2-5; 11 bases are shared with TRBD2. J lost 1 base, V lost 2 bases, and 0 bases had no gene match. The CDR3 runs to 15 residues. Germline V gene sequence: CDR1 ENHRY, CDR2 SYGVKD. CDR3 nucleotide sequence: TGTGCCATCAGTGAGACTAGCGGGGGCCAAGAGACCCAGTACTTC. Its protein is CAISETSGGQETQYF.

The CDR3 coding sequence is TGTGCCAGCAGCTTACGTGGGACAGGGGACTCCTACGAGCAGTACTTC. Residues: CASSLRGTGDSYEQYF. The V and J genes are TRBV7-2 and TRBJ2-7, with 10 positions matching TRBD1. Germline CDR1 is SGHTA and CDR2 is FQGNSA. The V gene end was trimmed by 2 bases and the J gene end by 0 bases; junction bases not matched to a gene: 4. The CDR3 has 16 amino acids.

The V and J genes are TRBV7-9 and TRBJ2-7; the D gene is possibly TRBD1 (5 bases). Looked up from germline, CDR1 is SEHNR and CDR2 is FQNEAQ (reference sequence). V lost 5 bases and J 6 bases, leaving 14 bases between the germline ends. The CDR3 contains 13 residues. For the CDR3, the DNA is TGTGCCAGCAGCAGACCCGGACAATCCGAGCAGTACTTC. This translates into CASSRPGQSEQYF. Combining the CDR3 with reference TRBV7-9 and TRBJ2-7 gives the whole variable domain DTGVSQNPRHKITKRGQNVTFRCDPISEHNRLYWYRQTLGQGPEFLTYFQNEAQLEKSRLLSDRFSAERPKGSFSTLEIQRTEQGDSAMYLCASSRPGQSEQYFGPGTRLTVT.

The chain employs TRBV18 and TRBJ1-4, with D perhaps TRBD1 (5 bases). The germline CDR1 and CDR2 sequences are KGHSH and LQKENI. Between the trimmed V and J ends, which lost 5 bases and 8 bases, there was a span of 12 bases. CDR3 length: 13 residues. The DNA for the CDR3 is TGTGCCAGCTCATCGGGACTGGGGGAAAAACTGTTTTTT. Translation gives CASSSGLGEKLFF.

The chain recombines TRBV2 with TRBJ1-4, with 10 bases fitting TRBD1. The CDR3 spans 16 residues. Per the germline V gene, CDR1 is SNHLY and CDR2 is FYNNEI. Losses at the gene ends were 6 bases for V and 8 bases for J; bases not matched to a gene: 12. The CDR3 here is CASSARDRGGGEKLFF. The CDR3, as DNA: TGTGCCAGCAGCGCCCGGGACAGGGGCGGGGGGGAAAAACTGTTTTTT.

A few counts support this clone. The chain links TRBV6-4 to TRBJ2-2; 10 bases map to TRBD1. Per the germline V gene, CDR1 is MRHNA and CDR2 is SNTAGT. V lost 4 bases, J lost 2 bases, and 10 bases stayed unmatched. This CDR3 has 18 residues. The CDR3 is CASSGAGTGEVNTGELFF. In nucleotides, the CDR3 is TGTGCCAGCAGTGGAGCCGGGACAGGGGAGGTTAACACCGGGGAGCTGTTTTTT.

The V and J genes are TRBV19 and TRBJ2-3; TRBD2 agrees at 15 bases. V shed 5 bases and J 2 bases; nucleotides not matched to a gene: 8. The CDR3 totals 18 residues. Germline V lookup: CDR1 LNHDA, CDR2 SQIVND (reference sequence). The chain's CDR3 is CASSLGLAGGKSTDTQYF. DNA for the CDR3: TGTGCCAGTAGTTTGGGACTAGCGGGAGGAAAATCCACAGATACGCAGTATTTT.

The V gene is TRBV5-1, the J gene TRBJ2-3, with 15 bases that match TRBD2. This CDR3 spans 16 amino acids. Per germline, CDR1 SGHRS and CDR2 YFSETQ. Trimming removed 4 bases from V and 5 bases from J; junction bases left unmatched: 5. The CDR3 DNA reads TGCGCCAGCAGCGCGGGACTAGCGGGGGGTTTAGATACGCAGTATTTT. Protein product: CASSAGLAGGLDTQYF.

This rearrangement joins TRBV6-1 to TRBJ2-5; TRBD1 matches at 7 bases. Germline V gives CDR1 MNHNS, CDR2 SASEGT. CDR3 size: 11 residues. With 5 bases clipped from V and 13 bases from J, the junction kept 7 bases outside the gene matches. CDR3 coding DNA: TGTGCCAGCAGTATAGACAGGGTGCGGTACTTC. Protein sequence: CASSIDRVRYF.

This clone was counted between two and nine times. The chain couples TRBV28 to TRBJ2-1, with TRBD1 as a possible D gene (6 bases). CDR1 MDHEN and CDR2 SYDVKM come from the germline V gene. The CDR3 totals 12 residues. Trimming left V 6 bases short and J 8 bases short, with 11 bases between. CDR3 sequence reads: CASSYREHEQFF. The CDR3, as DNA: TGTGCCAGCAGCTACAGGGAACATGAGCAGTTCTTC.

The CDR3 nucleotides are TGTGCCAGCAGTAGAGGGGGAAGTCAGCCCCAGCATTTT. This encodes CASSRGGSQPQHF. J is TRBJ1-5 and V is TRBV7-9; tentatively, D is TRBD1 (6 bases). Germline-derived CDR1 and CDR2 are SEHNR and FQNEAQ (reference sequence). V was shortened by 6 bases and J by 6 bases, with 12 bases between the two germline ends. The CDR3 runs 13 residues.

V gene TRBV5-5 combines with J gene TRBJ1-2; TRBD1 agrees at 9 bases. Trimming cost V 4 bases and J 4 bases; bases outside gene matches: 8. CDR1 SGHKS and CDR2 YYEKEE come from the germline V gene (reference sequence). This CDR3 comprises 15 residues. This CDR3 is CASSPTGGSAYGYTF. CDR3 sequence (DNA): TGTGCCAGCAGCCCTACAGGGGGCAGCGCCTATGGCTACACCTTC.

This clone came up a few times. The V and J genes are TRBV27 and TRBJ1-2; 7 bases line up with TRBD1. With V trimmed by 4 bases and J by 4 bases, 6 bases remained unmatched. CDR3 length: 14 residues. CDR1 and CDR2 (germline): MNHEY, SMNVEV (reference sequence). Here the CDR3 reads CASSSGTVPYGYTF. CDR3 coding DNA: TGTGCCAGCAGTTCCGGGACAGTTCCCTATGGCTACACCTTC.

The V and J genes are TRBV18 and TRBJ2-5; TRBD1 matches 7 bases. Trimming took 3 bases from V and 7 from J; bases not matched to a gene: 14. CDR1 is KGHSH and CDR2 is LQKENI in the germline V gene. This CDR3 has 16 amino acids. In nucleotides, the CDR3 is TGTGCCAGCTCACCTCTTCCCGGACAGGACCTTACGACCCAGTACTTC. It yields the protein CASSPLPGQDLTTQYF.